This T cell receptor (beta chain) was profiled in a study of cytomegalovirus exposure and HLA in healthy donors. PCR was performed using 60 Vbeta and 13 Jbeta primers. TCRdb keeps only in-frame clones here, not all; method: immunoSEQ multiplex PCR. The top ten clones hold less than 0.25% of a sample with 100,000 to 150,000 clones, more than 70% of them seen once. The CDR3 is 17 amino acids. CDR1 is SNHLY, CDR2 FYNNEI, per germline. Trimming pared 1 base from V and 0 bases from J, leaving 15 bases between. Study results and caveats: Most subjects' HLA-A and HLA-B alleles were reportedly predicted from TCR beta sequences.

This clone was found once. Its antigen is undetermined. Source material: PBMCs. The V and J genes are TRBV2 and TRBJ1-1; D may be TRBD1 (6 bases). The sequence was obtained from a man in his forties or fifties in good health and CMV-seronegative. The CDR3 is CASSEEIGQGMNTEAFF. CDR3 nucleotide sequence: TGTGCCAGCAGTGAAGAGATTGGCCAGGGGATGAACACTGAAGCTTTCTTT.